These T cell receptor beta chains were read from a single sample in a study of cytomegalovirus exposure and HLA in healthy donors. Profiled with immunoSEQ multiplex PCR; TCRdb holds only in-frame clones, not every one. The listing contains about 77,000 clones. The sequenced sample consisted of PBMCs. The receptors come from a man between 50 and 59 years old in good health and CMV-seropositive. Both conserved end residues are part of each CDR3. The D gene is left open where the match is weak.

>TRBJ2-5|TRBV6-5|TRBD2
TGTGCCAGCAATCCTAGCGGGCGGGAGACCCAGTACTTC
CASNPSGRETQYF
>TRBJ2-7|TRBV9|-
TGTGCCAGCAGCGTAGGGTCCCTAGCAGCCTACGAGCAGTACTTC
CASSVGSLAAYEQYF
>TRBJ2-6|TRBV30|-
TGTGCCTGGAGTGTACAAATATTTGGGAGCTCTGGGGCCAACGTCCTGACTTTC
CAWSVQIFGSSGANVLTF
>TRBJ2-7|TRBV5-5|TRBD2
TGTGCCAGCAGCCCGAGCGGGAGGGGAGGCTACGAGCAGTACTTC
CASSPSGRGGYEQYF
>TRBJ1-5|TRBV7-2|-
TGTGCCAGCAGCCCTACACCGGGAGGTCAGCCCCAGCATTTT
CASSPTPGGQPQHF
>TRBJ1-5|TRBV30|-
TGTGCCTGGAGTTTTACAGCCGGAGGAAATCAGCCCCAGCATTTT
CAWSFTAGGNQPQHF
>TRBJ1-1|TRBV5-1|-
TGCGCCAGCAGCTTGGGTAGACAAGGGGAGGGAACTGAAGCTTTCTTT
CASSLGRQGEGTEAFF
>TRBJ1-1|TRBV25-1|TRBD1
TGTGCCAGCAGTGAATCCCAGGGGGCGACTGAAGCTTTCTTT
CASSESQGATEAFF
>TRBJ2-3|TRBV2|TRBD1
TGTGCCAGCAAGACGGGACAGGGCCTCACAGATACGCAGTATTTT
CASKTGQGLTDTQYF
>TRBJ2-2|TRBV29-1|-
TGCAGCGCCAGCCTAGGACAGCATCTCACCGGGGAGCTGTTTTTT
CSASLGQHLTGELFF
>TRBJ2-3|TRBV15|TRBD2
TGTGCCACCAGGGGGGATAGCGGGGGGGCGGATCACTTCACAGATACGCAGTATTTT
CATRGDSGGADHFTDTQYF
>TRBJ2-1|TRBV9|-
TGTGCCAGCAGCGCCAGCTTTGAGGGATACAATGAGCAGTTCTTC
CASSASFEGYNEQFF
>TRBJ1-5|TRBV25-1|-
TGTGCCAGCAGTGAGGGGGGGGCCCCCAATCAGCCCCAGCATTTT
CASSEGGAPNQPQHF
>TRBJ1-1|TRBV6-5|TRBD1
TGTGCCAGCAGTTCCCGACAGGGGGCAAGGACTGAAGCTTTCTTT
CASSSRQGARTEAFF
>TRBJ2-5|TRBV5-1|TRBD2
TGCGCCAGCAGCTTGGAGGGAGCGGGAGCAGTAGGGACCCAGTACTTC
CASSLEGAGAVGTQYF
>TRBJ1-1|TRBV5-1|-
TGCGCCAGCAGCCCAGGACACCCGAACACTGAAGCTTTCTTT
CASSPGHPNTEAFF
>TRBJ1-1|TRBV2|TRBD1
TGTGCCAGCAGTGAAGCCGGACAGGGGAACACTGAAGCTTTCTTT
CASSEAGQGNTEAFF
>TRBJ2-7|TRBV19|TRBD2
TGTGCCAGTAGTACCGCTAGCGGGAGTTGGTACGAGCAGTACTTC
CASSTASGSWYEQYF
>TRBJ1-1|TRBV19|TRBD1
TGTGCCAGTAGTCCTTCAAGGAGGGGGCGCACTGAAGCTTTCTTT
CASSPSRRGRTEAFF
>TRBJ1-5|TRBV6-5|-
TGTGCCAGCAGTTACAAGGGGATAAATCAGCCCCAGCATTTT
CASSYKGINQPQHF
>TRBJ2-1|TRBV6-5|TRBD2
TGTGCCAGCAGTTACTCGACGCTAGCGGGAAACAATGAGCAGTTCTTC
CASSYSTLAGNNEQFF
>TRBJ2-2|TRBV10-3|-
TGTGCCATCAGTGAGTCGAAACAATCCGGGGAGCTGTTTTTT
CAISESKQSGELFF
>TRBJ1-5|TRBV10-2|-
TGCGCCAGCAGTGGCGGGACCCCGGATCAGCCCCAGCATTTT
CASSGGTPDQPQHF
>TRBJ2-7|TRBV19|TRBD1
TGTGCCAGTAGTCCCGGACAGGGGGGCTACGAGCAGTACTTC
CASSPGQGGYEQYF
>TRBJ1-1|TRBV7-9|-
TGTGCCAGCAGCTCCTCACGGGAGGGGACTGAAGCTTTCTTT
CASSSSREGTEAFF
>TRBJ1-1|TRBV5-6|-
TGTGCCAGCAGCTTTCGGGAGTACACTGAAGCTTTCTTT
CASSFREYTEAFF
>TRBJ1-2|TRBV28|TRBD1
TGTGCCAGCAGGTGGACAGGGAATTATGGCTACACCTTC
CASRWTGNYGYTF
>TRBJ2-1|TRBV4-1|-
TGCGCCAGCAGCCAACCTGATACAGGGACCGACAATGAGCAGTTCTTC
CASSQPDTGTDNEQFF
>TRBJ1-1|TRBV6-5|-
TGTGCCAGCAGTTTCTTGAACACTGAAGCTTTCTTT
CASSFLNTEAFF
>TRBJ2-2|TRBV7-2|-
TGTGCCAGCAGCTTAGTAGGAGGGGGCCAGAACACCGGGGAGCTGTTTTTT
CASSLVGGGQNTGELFF
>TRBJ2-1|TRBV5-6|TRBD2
TGTGCCAGCAGCTCGGTGGGGGGAGGGCCTCTGGGTGACGATGAGCAGTTCTTC
CASSSVGGGPLGDDEQFF
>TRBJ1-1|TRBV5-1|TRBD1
TGCGCCAGCAGCTTGGCCGGGACAGATTACACTGAAGCTTTCTTT
CASSLAGTDYTEAFF
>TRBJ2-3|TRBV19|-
TGTGCCAGTAGCCCCGCGTACCGGGGTGATACGCAGTATTTT
CASSPAYRGDTQYF
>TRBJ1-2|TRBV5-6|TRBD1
TGTGCCAGCAGCTCTCGGGACTCTCGGGACAGGGCCTATGGCTACACCTTC
CASSSRDSRDRAYGYTF
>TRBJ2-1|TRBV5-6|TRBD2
TGTGCCAGCAGCTTGAGGCGGGAGGGCCAGTACAATGAGCAGTTCTTC
CASSLRREGQYNEQFF
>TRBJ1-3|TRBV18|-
TGTGCCAGCTCACCAAACAATGGCAGGGGAACTGGAAACACCATATATTTT
CASSPNNGRGTGNTIYF
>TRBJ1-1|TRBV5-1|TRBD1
TGCGCCAGCAGCGAGGGGGCCCCGAGGACTGAAGCTTTCTTT
CASSEGAPRTEAFF
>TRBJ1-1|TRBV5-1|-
TGCGCCAGCAGCTTGCAAGGGGTCAACACTGAAGCTTTCTTT
CASSLQGVNTEAFF
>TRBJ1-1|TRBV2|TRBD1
TGTGCCAGCAGTAGACAGGGGGAAAACACTGAAGCTTTCTTT
CASSRQGENTEAFF
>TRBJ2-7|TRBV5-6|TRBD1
TGTGCCAGCAGCACGGACAGGGGGCCGTTGGAGCAGTACTTC
CASSTDRGPLEQYF
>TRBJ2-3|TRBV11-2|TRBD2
TGTGCCAGCAGCCGGGGACTAGCGGGGGTACAAGATACGCAGTATTTT
CASSRGLAGVQDTQYF
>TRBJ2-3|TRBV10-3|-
TGTGCCATCAGTGTGGGTCAGGGGAATTTACCAGATACGCAGTATTTT
CAISVGQGNLPDTQYF
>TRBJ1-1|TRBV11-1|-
TGTGCCAGCAGCTTAGCCCGGGGGATCAACACTGAAGCTTTCTTT
CASSLARGINTEAFF
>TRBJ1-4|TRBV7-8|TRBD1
TGTGCCAGCAGCTCCTCTTTTGGATCGGGACAGGGACCTGAAAAACTGTTTTTT
CASSSSFGSGQGPEKLFF
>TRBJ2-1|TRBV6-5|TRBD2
TGCGCCAGCAGAAGGGGGACTAGCGGCGACAATGAGCAGTTCTTC
CASRRGTSGDNEQFF
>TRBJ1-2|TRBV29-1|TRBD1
TGCAGCGTTCCCGGGACAGGGGGCCTTGGCTACACCTTC
CSVPGTGGLGYTF
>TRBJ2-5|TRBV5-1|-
TGCGCCAGCAGCCGTGACAGTCAAGAGACCCAGTACTTC
CASSRDSQETQYF
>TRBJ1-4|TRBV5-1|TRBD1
TGCGCCAGCAGCCTAGACAGGGGGCATGAAAAACTGTTTTTT
CASSLDRGHEKLFF